This T cell receptor (beta chain) emerged from a study of blood T cell repertoires in COVID-19. Across the study: Whether acute or convalescent, the COVID-19 samples came from the United States, Italy and Spain.

This CDR3 comprises 15 residues. In this sample, this clone turned up a few times. Authors' data handling: Estimation of nucleated cell counts relied on the amplification of reference gene primers. The method was immunoSEQ multiplex PCR; TCRdb's version includes in-frame clones alone and lacks a portion of them. The V and J calls and clone size come from that table; D and trimming were worked out from the DNA. This table holds 180,000 or so clones, roughly 88% found once. V and J are TRBV12-1 and TRBJ2-2; the D call in the table, TRBD2, was not verified against the DNA. TRBV12-1 is deemed a pseudogene. Sequences were obtained from peripheral blood. This sequence originates from a woman in her 40s with COVID-19, enrolled during active disease. The DNA of the CDR3 is TGTGCCAGCAGCTGGAGGGATACAAACACCGGGGAGCTGTTTTTT. Translating gives CASSWRDTNTGELFF.